The 30 T cell receptor beta chains below all came from one sample that was sequenced in a study of Tregs in tolerant kidney transplant recipients (dated by TCRdb to the late 2010s). The receptor library was made with the immunoSEQ multiplex PCR assay. The source is immuneACCESS, and TCRdb retained only in-frame sequences with V and J called. Part of the clones is not carried over; for the studies checked, unresolved V genes explain less than half of this, and the remainder is unexplained. The sample table records approximately 60,000 clones; approximately 89% of these occur just once. About 4% of the sample lies in the top ten. The label giving this sample's time point can be read as: 6 months after combined kidney and bone marrow transplant. The transplants used related donors with nonmyeloablative bone marrow transplantation, and mixed chimerism in the human trials was transient. This sample comprised CD4+ T cells from blood (PBMCs), obtained 6 months after the transplant. All receptors derive from a human patient who received a combined kidney and bone marrow transplant. Some T cells may be donor cells from the graft after a transplant.

The V and J genes are TRBV19 and TRBJ2-7; D might be TRBD1 (6 bases). This CDR3 contains 12 residues. Germline V gene sequence: CDR1 LNHDA, CDR2 SQIVND (reference sequence). The V end was cut by 5 bases, the J end by 6 bases, with 11 bases between. The CDR3 coding sequence is TGTGCCAGTAGTCCACAGGGAACCGAGCAGTACTTC. It yields the protein CASSPQGTEQYF. Variable domain in full (rest from reference TRBV19 and TRBJ2-7): DGGITQSPKYLFRKEGQNVTLSCEQNLNHDAMYWYRQDPGQGLRLIYYSQIVNDFQKGDIAEGYSVSREKKESFPLTVTSAQKNPTAFYLCASSPQGTEQYFGPGTRLTVT.

V and J are TRBV9 and TRBJ2-3; TRBD2 aligns across 11 bases. Germline CDR1 and CDR2: SGDLS and YYNGEE. Losses at the gene ends were 0 bases for V and 6 bases for J; bases not matched to a gene: 9. The CDR3 spans 17 residues. CDR3 sequence (DNA): TGTGCCAGCAGCGTAGTAGGTAGCGGGGGGGTCCCGGATACGCAGTATTTT. It encodes CASSVVGSGGVPDTQYF.

The chain employs TRBV23-1 and TRBJ2-7; D perhaps matches TRBD1 (6 bases). TRBV23-1 is labeled an ORF, and its function is uncertain. V gave up 2 bases and J gave up 1 base, with 12 bases separating them. CDR3 size: 15 residues. The chain's CDR3 is CASSQTPDSSYEQYF. In DNA form, the CDR3 reads TGCGCCAGCAGTCAAACGCCGGACAGTTCCTACGAGCAGTACTTC.

With regard to this clone: This sample includes further DNA sequences coding for the same CDR3. The rearrangement links TRBV5-8 to TRBJ1-6, with 7 bases that match TRBD1. Germline V lookup: CDR1 SGHTS, CDR2 YDEGEE. The trim removed 5 bases at V and 13 bases at J, leaving 9 bases unmatched. This CDR3 region has 13 residues. CDR3 sequence reads: CASSHRGASPLHF. Here the CDR3 DNA reads TGTGCCAGCAGTCACAGGGGTGCCTCCCCCCTCCACTTT.

The V call is TRBV6-5, the J call TRBJ2-7; TRBD1 agrees at 9 bases. J lost 4 bases, V lost 5 bases, and 9 bases had no gene match. This CDR3 has 15 amino acids. Germline-derived CDR1 and CDR2 are MNHEY and SVGAGI. The CDR3 coding sequence is TGTGCCAGCAGTCCTGTCGGGACAGGGTATTACGAGCAGTACTTC. It encodes CASSPVGTGYYEQYF.

The V and J genes are TRBV7-2 and TRBJ1-4, with 7 positions matching TRBD1. This CDR3 spans 15 amino acids. V trimming: 4 bases; J trimming: 7 bases; junction bases outside the gene matches: 9. Looked up from germline, CDR1 is SGHTA and CDR2 is FQGNSA. The CDR3 sequence is CASSSQGQPGEKLFF. The CDR3 DNA reads as TGTGCCAGCAGCTCACAGGGACAGCCGGGTGAAAAACTGTTTTTT.

The chain is built from TRBV2 and TRBJ1-2; 9 bases agree with TRBD1. The length of the CDR3 is 16 residues. Germline assignment: CDR1 SNHLY and CDR2 FYNNEI. V gave up 7 bases and J gave up 4 bases; unmatched junction bases: 13. CDR3 region: CASKGTGTGFGYGYTF. The CDR3 region has the DNA TGTGCCAGCAAGGGGACCGGGACAGGGTTTGGCTATGGCTACACCTTC.

The chain employs TRBV7-3 and TRBJ2-3, with a tentative D call TRBD2 (5 bases). The CDR3 totals 16 residues. Germline assignment: CDR1 SGHTA and CDR2 FQGTGA. The V gene lost 1 base and the J gene lost 3 bases, with 14 bases spanning the gap. The CDR3 DNA follows: TGTGCCAGCAGCTTAATCCCCACGGGGTTAACAGATACGCAGTATTTT. This translates into CASSLIPTGLTDTQYF.

The gene calls are TRBV15 and TRBJ1-5; 12 bases are a match to TRBD1. Germline CDR1 reads LNHNV; CDR2 reads YYDKDF (reference sequence). Trimming removed 3 bases from V and 0 bases from J; junction bases left unmatched: 6. The CDR3 loop spans 18 amino acids. The CDR3 sequence: CATSRPGQGAHSNQPQHF. The CDR3 bases are TGTGCCACCAGCAGGCCGGGACAGGGGGCACATAGCAATCAGCCCCAGCATTTT.

The gene calls are TRBV7-9 and TRBJ1-4; the match to TRBD1 covers 9 bases. This CDR3 has 14 residues. Germline V lookup: CDR1 SEHNR, CDR2 FQNEAQ (reference sequence). The junction had 9 bases not matched to a gene; V was cut back by 5 bases and J by 11 bases. CDR3 DNA sequence: TGTGCCAGCAGCGGCGGGACAGGGAGTTGGAAACTGTTTTTT. It specifies CASSGGTGSWKLFF.

The rearrangement uses TRBV11-3 and TRBJ1-1; 8 bases line up with TRBD1. The CDR3 is made up of 15 amino acids. V dropped 5 bases and J dropped 6; count of bases not matched to a gene: 11. Germline V gene sequence: CDR1 SGHNT, CDR2 YENEEA. DNA for the CDR3: TGTGCCAGCAGCCCTTTGGACAGGGTTGGCCCTGAAGCTTTCTTT. The encoded protein is CASSPLDRVGPEAFF.

CDR3 nucleotides: TGTGCCAGCAGCTTGGATTTCGGACAGGGTCATGGCTACACCTTC. It encodes CASSLDFGQGHGYTF. The gene calls are TRBV5-4 and TRBJ1-2; 8 nucleotides line up with TRBD1. The V and J ends lost 0 bases and 6 bases, in that order; junction bases with no gene match: 7. The length of the CDR3 is 15 residues. Germline lookup yields CDR1 SGHNT and CDR2 YYREEE (reference sequence).

The chain is built from TRBV11-3 and TRBJ2-5, with 7 bases lining up with TRBD2. Germline V gene sequence: CDR1 SGHNT, CDR2 YENEEA. The CDR3 covers 16 residues. The junction had 9 bases not matched to a gene; V was cut back by 5 bases and J by 0 bases. CDR3 sequence (DNA): TGTGCCAGCAGCAAACGCACCGGGGGGTACCAAGAGACCCAGTACTTC. This codes for CASSKRTGGYQETQYF. Drawing the rest from reference TRBV11-3 and TRBJ2-5, the complete variable domain is EAGVVQSPRYKIIEKKQPVAFWCNPISGHNTLYWYLQNLGQGPELLIRYENEEAVDDSQLPKDRFSAERLKGVDSTLKIQPAELGDSAVYLCASSKRTGGYQETQYFGPGTRLLVL.

The chain is built from TRBV7-2 and TRBJ2-2; D may be TRBD1 (5 bases). CDR1 and CDR2 from the germline V gene are SGHTA and FQGNSA. The length of the CDR3 is 15 residues. V was cut by 5 bases and J by 8 bases, with 18 bases left in between. The CDR3 DNA reads TGTGCCAGCAGCCCACAGGACGGCCTTTTTGGGGAGCTGTTTTTT. Residues: CASSPQDGLFGELFF.

The chain links TRBV11-2 to TRBJ2-5; the D gene is possibly TRBD2 (7 bases). Germline values: CDR1 SGHAT, CDR2 FQNNGV. The ends were cut back, 7 bases at V and 1 base at J, with 16 bases in the middle. This CDR3 region has 15 residues. The CDR3 reads CASTRGRGGQETQYF. The CDR3 nucleotides read TGTGCCAGCACCCGGGGGAGGGGGGGCCAAGAGACCCAGTACTTC.

J is TRBJ2-1 and V is TRBV11-2; D unresolved. Germline CDR1 is SGHAT and CDR2 is FQNNGV. V was trimmed by 1 base and J by 2 bases, leaving 9 bases between them. The CDR3 spans 15 residues. CDR3 loop: CASSLAHHTYNEQFF. CDR3 DNA sequence: TGTGCCAGCAGCTTAGCCCATCACACCTACAATGAGCAGTTCTTC.

The chain recombines TRBV27 with TRBJ1-2; TRBD1 might be the D (5 bases). The CDR3 runs 16 residues. The V end was cut by 5 bases, the J end by 1 base, with 17 bases between. Germline V gene lookup returns CDR1 MNHEY and CDR2 SMNVEV (reference sequence). The CDR3 reads CASSPGLQLFNYGYTF. Here the CDR3 DNA reads TGTGCCAGCAGTCCGGGACTCCAGTTATTTAACTATGGCTACACCTTC.

The V call is TRBV7-9, the J call TRBJ1-1; TRBD1 aligns across 12 bases. The ends lost 6 bases at V and 5 bases at J; junction bases unmatched: 4. The germline gives CDR1 SEHNR, CDR2 FQNEAQ (reference sequence). CDR3 length equals 14 residues. The CDR3 sequence: CASRGTGGRTEAFF. The CDR3 nucleotides read TGTGCCAGCAGGGGGACAGGGGGCCGGACTGAAGCTTTCTTT.

V and J are TRBV5-4 and TRBJ1-6; unclear D gene. Germline CDR1 and CDR2: SGHNT and YYREEE (reference sequence). The CDR3 has 14 residues. V was clipped by 0 bases and J by 5 bases, with 6 bases between them. The CDR3 loop reads CASSLEINNSPLHF. For the CDR3, the DNA is TGTGCCAGCAGCTTGGAAATCAATAATTCACCCCTCCACTTT.

This clone was seen more than once but under ten times. The genes are TRBV7-6 and TRBJ2-3, with 10 bases matching TRBD2. The ends lost 5 bases at V and 4 bases at J; junction bases unmatched: 6. Per the germline V gene, CDR1 is SGHVS and CDR2 is FNYEAQ. The CDR3 is 15 amino acids. CDR3 DNA sequence: TGTGCCAGCAGCGCAGCGGGGGGGCGAGCAGATACGCAGTATTTT. Translating it yields CASSAAGGRADTQYF.

This rearrangement joins TRBV6-5 to TRBJ2-3, with 13 bases matching TRBD2. V gave up 6 bases and J gave up 3 bases; unmatched junction bases: 3. The CDR3 contains 15 residues. Per germline, CDR1 MNHEY and CDR2 SVGAGI. CDR3 amino acids: CASSRTSGRTDTQYF. CDR3 coding DNA: TGTGCCAGCAGCCGGACTAGCGGGAGAACAGATACGCAGTATTTT.

V and J are TRBV6-6 and TRBJ1-4, with D maybe TRBD1 (5 bases). Germline CDR1 is MNHNY and CDR2 is SVGAGI (reference sequence). The CDR3 is made up of 14 amino acids. V was clipped by 10 bases and J by 6 bases, with 18 bases between them. CDR3 sequence reads: CATRLTGGDEKLFF. The CDR3 nucleotides read TGTGCCACGCGCCTAACGGGAGGGGATGAAAAACTGTTTTTT.

V usage is TRBV7-6 and J usage is TRBJ2-1; 10 bases line up with TRBD2. The CDR3 runs 19 residues. V trimming: 1 base; J trimming: 0 bases; junction bases outside the gene matches: 9. Germline V gene sequence: CDR1 SGHVS, CDR2 FNYEAQ. The CDR3 reads CASSLDPSGGYYSYNEQFF. CDR3 nucleotide sequence: TGTGCCAGCAGCTTAGACCCTAGCGGGGGATATTACTCCTACAATGAGCAGTTCTTC.

This chain links TRBV5-1 with TRBJ1-5; 12 bases agree with TRBD1. This CDR3 has 16 amino acids. CDR1 and CDR2 (germline): SGHRS, YFSETQ. Trimming removed 2 bases from V and 4 bases from J; junction bases left unmatched: 4. DNA of the CDR3: TGCGCCAGCAGCTTCGGGACAGGGGGCCCTAATCAGCCCCAGCATTTT. This translates into CASSFGTGGPNQPQHF.

The chain carries TRBV6-5 and TRBJ2-1; 13 nucleotides line up with TRBD2. V was clipped by 6 bases and J by 6 bases; unmatched bases: 5. Germline V gene sequence: CDR1 MNHEY, CDR2 SVGAGI. The CDR3 runs to 15 residues. The CDR3 DNA is TGTGCCAGCAGGTTACTAGCGGGAGGGTCCAATGAGCAGTTCTTC. Encoded protein: CASRLLAGGSNEQFF.

V and J are TRBV19 and TRBJ2-2; D is possibly TRBD1 (6 bases). Germline V gene lookup returns CDR1 LNHDA and CDR2 SQIVND (reference sequence). V was pared by 7 bases and J by 1 base, with 13 bases between. CDR3 size: 15 residues. The CDR3 loop is CASTHMDRNTGELFF. The DNA for the CDR3 is TGTGCCAGTACCCATATGGACAGGAACACCGGGGAGCTGTTTTTT.

The chain is built from TRBV5-1 and TRBJ2-5, with D possibly being TRBD2 (6 bases). The ends were cut back, 4 bases at V and 8 bases at J, with 21 bases in the middle. Germline V gene lookup returns CDR1 SGHRS and CDR2 YFSETQ. This CDR3 region has 15 residues. The CDR3 loop is CASSSVRGTGITQYF. CDR3 bases: TGCGCCAGCAGCAGCGTCCGTGGGACTGGTATCACCCAGTACTTC.

The CDR3 here is CVSQGTFIMNTEAFF. In DNA form, the CDR3 reads TGTGTGAGTCAGGGGACATTCATAATGAACACTGAAGCTTTCTTT. The chain employs TRBV28 and TRBJ1-1; maybe TRBD1 (6 bases). Germline V CDR1 and CDR2: MDHEN, SYDVKM. The CDR3 contains 15 residues.

This clone was counted once. The chain recombines TRBV5-1 with TRBJ1-2; no clear D gene. The CDR3 totals 13 residues. V gave up 0 bases and J gave up 8 bases, with 11 bases separating them. Germline V gene data show CDR1 as SGHRS and CDR2 as YFSETQ. CDR3 nucleotides: TGCGCCAGCAGCTTGGCCGGAACGGAGGGCTACACCTTC. This encodes CASSLAGTEGYTF.

As regards this clone: Other DNA sequences in this sample translate to the same CDR3. This chain links TRBV5-4 with TRBJ2-2, with a weak D call TRBD1 (5 bases). The V end was cut by 4 bases, the J end by 1 base, with 11 bases between. This CDR3 is 15 amino acids long. Germline V gene data show CDR1 as SGHNT and CDR2 as YYREEE (reference sequence). CDR3 DNA: TGTGCCAGCAGCCTAGGGCAGGGGAACACCGGGGAGCTGTTTTTT. Protein: CASSLGQGNTGELFF.